This section outlines one T cell receptor (beta chain) sequence together with its context. As yet, its antigen is unknown. This specimen comes from a study of blood T cells in healthy people across ages. Whole-study findings and limits: Long-lived donors exceeded aged donors in naive CD4+ cells and diversity. Per million T cells, the diversity of TCR beta decreased roughly linearly as age advanced.

Germline CDR1 SGHAT, CDR2 FQNNGV. V was shortened by 3 bases and J by 5 bases, with 9 bases between the two germline ends. This CDR3 spans 13 amino acids. Sample-barcoded 5' priming and a J-beta primer mix drove a second PCR of roughly 7 to 11 cycles. TCRdb passed the 5' RACE reads through MiXCR, listing each CDR3 protein once. The sample lists hundreds of thousands of distinct CDR3 sequences, under 45% seen once, with roughly 18% in the top ten. Sequenced sample: blood. V and J are TRBV11-2 and TRBJ2-3; D unclear. The clonotype originates from a man in his 60s in good health. The CDR3 bases are TGTGCCAGCAGCTTCGGTCACGGAGATACGCAGTATTTT. Residues: CASSFGHGDTQYF.